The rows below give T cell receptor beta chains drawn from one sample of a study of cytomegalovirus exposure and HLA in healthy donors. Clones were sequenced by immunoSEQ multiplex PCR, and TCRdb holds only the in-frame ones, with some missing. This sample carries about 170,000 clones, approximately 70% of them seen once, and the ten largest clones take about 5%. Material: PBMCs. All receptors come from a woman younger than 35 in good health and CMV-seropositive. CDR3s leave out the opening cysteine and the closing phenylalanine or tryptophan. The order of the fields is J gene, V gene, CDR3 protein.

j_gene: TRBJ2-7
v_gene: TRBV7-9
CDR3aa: ASSPRQGYSYEQY

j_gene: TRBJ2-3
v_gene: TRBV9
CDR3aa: ASSVERNTDTQY

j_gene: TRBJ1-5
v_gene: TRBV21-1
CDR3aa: APIPGGCNQPQH

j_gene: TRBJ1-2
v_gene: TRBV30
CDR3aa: AWRVTYSYT

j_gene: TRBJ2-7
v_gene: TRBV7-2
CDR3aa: ASSVASRYEQY

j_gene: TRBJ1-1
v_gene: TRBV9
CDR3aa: ASSVALGGEAF

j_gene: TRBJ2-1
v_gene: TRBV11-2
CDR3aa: ASSLGRGASYNEQF

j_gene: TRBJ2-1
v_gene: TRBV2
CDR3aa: ASSAYNEQF

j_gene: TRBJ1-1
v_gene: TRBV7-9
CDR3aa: ASSLVAGDTEAF

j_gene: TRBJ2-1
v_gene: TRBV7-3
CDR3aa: ASSLNNNEQF

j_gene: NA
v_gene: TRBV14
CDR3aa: ASSPRGESSYEQY

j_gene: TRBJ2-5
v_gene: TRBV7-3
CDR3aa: ASSFTATGTQY

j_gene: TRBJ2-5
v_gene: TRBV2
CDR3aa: ASQRGGGETQY

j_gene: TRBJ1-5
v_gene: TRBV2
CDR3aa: ASSEASSNQPQH

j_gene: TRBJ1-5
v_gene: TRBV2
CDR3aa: ASSDRVGNQPQH

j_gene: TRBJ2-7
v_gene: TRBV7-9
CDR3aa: ASSLGQGGTYEQY

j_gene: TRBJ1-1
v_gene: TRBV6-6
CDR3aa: ASSHGRTPNTEAF

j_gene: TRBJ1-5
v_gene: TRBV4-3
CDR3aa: ASSQDLGTGGGNQPQH

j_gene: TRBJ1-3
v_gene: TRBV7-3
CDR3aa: ASSPRDRGSGNTIY

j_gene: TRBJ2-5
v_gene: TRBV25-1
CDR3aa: ASSEPAGGETQY

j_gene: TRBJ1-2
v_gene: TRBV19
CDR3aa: ASSTSWTGETYGYT

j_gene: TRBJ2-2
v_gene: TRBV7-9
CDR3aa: ASSLEEKRTGELF

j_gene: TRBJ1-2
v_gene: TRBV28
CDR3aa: ASSSTGHNYGYT

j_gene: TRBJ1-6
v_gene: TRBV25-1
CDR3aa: ASSGRGAGGSPPAPLH

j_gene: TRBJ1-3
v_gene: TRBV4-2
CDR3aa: ASSQGRETGNTIY

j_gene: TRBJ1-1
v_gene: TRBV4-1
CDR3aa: ASSQESGGEAF

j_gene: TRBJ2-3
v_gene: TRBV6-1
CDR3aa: ASRLPGQGPGTQY

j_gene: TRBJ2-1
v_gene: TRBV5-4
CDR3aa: ASSRLAGGNLNEQF

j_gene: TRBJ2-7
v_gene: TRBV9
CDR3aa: ASSVAEGQGLMEQY

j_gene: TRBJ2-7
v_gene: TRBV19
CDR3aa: ASSSRDSDSYEQY

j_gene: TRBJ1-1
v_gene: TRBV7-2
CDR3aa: ASTQLGALNTEAF

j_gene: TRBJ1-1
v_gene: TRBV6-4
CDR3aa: ASSEDRINTEAF

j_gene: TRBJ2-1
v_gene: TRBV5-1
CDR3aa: ASFTRGLNEQF

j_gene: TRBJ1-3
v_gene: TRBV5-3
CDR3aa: ARSSPGTDRNTIY

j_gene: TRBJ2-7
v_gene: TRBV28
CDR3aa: AISQGFPYEQY

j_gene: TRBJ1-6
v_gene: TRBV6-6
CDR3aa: ASSFAGYNSPLH

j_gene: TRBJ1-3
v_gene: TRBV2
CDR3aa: ASSDRESGNTIY

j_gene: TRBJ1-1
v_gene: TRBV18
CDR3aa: ASSPGLDTEAF

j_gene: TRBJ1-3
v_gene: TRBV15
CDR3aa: ATQRGSSGNTIY

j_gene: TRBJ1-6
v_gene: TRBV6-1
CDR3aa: ASRTGDSPLH

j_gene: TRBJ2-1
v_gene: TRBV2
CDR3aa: ASREEVGLTNEQF

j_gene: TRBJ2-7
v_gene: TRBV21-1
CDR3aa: ASSARISGDSYEQY

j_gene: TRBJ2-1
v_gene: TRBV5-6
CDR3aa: ASSRPAGWGSEQF

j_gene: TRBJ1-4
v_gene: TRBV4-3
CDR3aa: ASSQIGTGARHEKLF

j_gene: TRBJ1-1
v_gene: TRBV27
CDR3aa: ASSSQGTLNTEAF

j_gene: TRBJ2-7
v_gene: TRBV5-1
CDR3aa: ASSPLGTGGAGSYEQY

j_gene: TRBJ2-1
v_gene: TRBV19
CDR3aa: ASSLSGTATYNEQF

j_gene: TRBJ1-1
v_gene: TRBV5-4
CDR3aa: ASSFRDRAEEAF

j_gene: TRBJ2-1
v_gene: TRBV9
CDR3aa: ASSVVTGEQF

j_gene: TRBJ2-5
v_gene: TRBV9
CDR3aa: ASSVSTGGEETQY

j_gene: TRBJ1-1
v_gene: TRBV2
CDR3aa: ASVRGVLRGTEAF

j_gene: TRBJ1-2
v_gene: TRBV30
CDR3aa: AWSVRGGGGYT

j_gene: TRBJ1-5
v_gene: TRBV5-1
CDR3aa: ASSPGQGQNQPQH

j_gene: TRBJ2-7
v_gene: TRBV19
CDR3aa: ASSIDPSSYEQY

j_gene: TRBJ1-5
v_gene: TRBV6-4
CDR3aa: ASSDSTGGNQPQH

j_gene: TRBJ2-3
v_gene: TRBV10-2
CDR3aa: ASSTLAGGRTDTQY

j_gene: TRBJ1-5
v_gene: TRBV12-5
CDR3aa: ASGITTGAINYSNQPQH

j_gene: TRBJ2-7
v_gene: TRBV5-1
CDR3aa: ASSLGTGAYEQY

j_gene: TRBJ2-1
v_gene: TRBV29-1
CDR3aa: SVPRTSGGPNEQF